This TCR beta chain appears in the sequencing data of a study of blood T cell repertoires in COVID-19. Study-wide background: PBMCs, B-cell-depleted T cells, or T cells provided the cDNA or gDNA that made up the material.

Seattle patients were enrolled while actively infected and followed longitudinally. V dropped 5 bases and J dropped 3 bases, with 19 bases sitting between them. The germline V gene has CDR1 LGHNT and CDR2 FRNRAP. This CDR3 region has 17 residues. Study processing details: Researchers report that nucleated cell counts were estimated from reference gene primer amplification. Profiling relied on immunoSEQ multiplex PCR, and the TCRdb table lists in-frame clones only, not all of them. D and trimming were read from the DNA, whereas the V and J calls and clone size are those reported in that table. The data contain some 320,000 clones, around 92% of them singletons.

The sequencing sample was made of peripheral blood. The genes are TRBV12-5 and TRBJ2-2; tentative D call: TRBD2 (5 bases). The sequence derives from a woman aged 25 to 45 with COVID-19, enrolled during active disease. The CDR3 loop is CASGGLQEGWDTGELFF. CDR3 coding DNA: TGTGCTAGTGGTGGCCTTCAAGAGGGCTGGGACACCGGGGAGCTGTTTTTT.